The sequence of this T cell receptor beta chain was determined in a study of OX40 agonist ivuxolimab in advanced cancers. Repertoires were generated with immunoSEQ multiplex PCR, while TCRdb's copy carries only in-frame clones and drops some. The table includes 61,000 or so clones, 75% to 90% detected once. This sequence originates from an adult with an advanced solid tumor such as melanoma, head and neck, liver or kidney cancer. Sequencing used CD4+ or CD8+ T cells sorted from blood, obtained in a trial of the OX40 agonist ivuxolimab.

The CDR3 region is CASSRDPDYEQYF. CDR3 nucleotide sequence: TGTGCCAGCAGTCGGGACCCAGACTACGAGCAGTACTTC. The chain has TRBV27 and TRBJ2-7; D possibly uses TRBD1 or TRBD2 (5 bases each). The ends were cut back, 5 bases at V and 3 bases at J, with 11 bases in the middle. This CDR3 is 13 amino acids long. Germline V gene lookup returns CDR1 MNHEY and CDR2 SMNVEV (reference sequence).